This TCR beta chain was sequenced for a study of T cell changes during pregnancy in multiple sclerosis. Method: immunoSEQ multiplex PCR; TCRdb's copy keeps in-frame clones and lacks some. The data show about 42,000 clones, 80% to 85% seen once. Sequenced material: CD4+ T cells from peripheral blood mononuclear cells, taken before pregnancy. The TCR originated in a female donor with multiple sclerosis, enrolled in a pregnancy study.

The CDR3 DNA sequence: TGTGCCTGGTCGGGGGGCGAGGGGGAGACCCAGTACTTC. The encoded protein is CAWSGGEGETQYF. The V and J genes are TRBV30 and TRBJ2-5, with TRBD2 as a possible D gene (7 bases). The V gene lost 5 bases and the J gene lost 5 bases, with 15 bases spanning the gap. The CDR3 consists of 13 residues. Germline V gene sequence: CDR1 GTSNPN, CDR2 SVGIG (reference sequence).